The clone carrying this TCR beta chain was seen many times. Its antigen is unidentified. The data derive from a study of breast tumors, draining lymph nodes, adjacent tissues. Findings of the study overall: Compared with lymph nodes, tumors were less diverse; compared with nontumor tissue, more. Findings are consistent with lymph node origin and intratumoral expansion of most tumor T cells.

Germline loops: CDR1 WNHNN, CDR2 SYGVQD (reference sequence). V lost 5 bases, J lost 3 bases, and 11 bases stayed unmatched. CDR3 size: 18 residues. TCRdb ran MiXCR on the multiplex PCR reads and lists one entry per CDR3 protein. The sample includes approximately 250,000 distinct CDR3 sequences, 30% to 35% of them seen just once. Axillary draining lymph nodes of breast cancer patients supplied the node samples. The chain joins TRBV10-1 to TRBJ2-5; 14 nucleotides line up with TRBD2. The sequence was collected from a female donor with breast cancer. Some clones in this sample may be carry-over from other donors' samples. The material sequenced was axillary lymph node tissue. CDR3: CASSRLAGGRVREETQYF. CDR3 DNA: TGCGCCAGCAGTAGACTAGCGGGGGGGCGGGTTAGGGAAGAGACCCAGTACTTC.